These 2 T cell receptor beta chains came from one sample sequenced in a study of blood T cell repertoires in COVID-19. Libraries were prepared by immunoSEQ multiplex PCR; TCRdb keeps only in-frame clonotypes and omits some of them. There are hundreds of thousands of clones in the sample; around nine tenths occur only once, and about 2.9% lies in the top ten. What was sequenced was peripheral blood. The receptors here all came from a human donor in a cohort sampled during active COVID-19.

The gene calls are TRBV5-6 and TRBJ2-7, with 7 bases that match TRBD1. V was pared by 3 bases and J by 6 bases, with 6 bases of the junction left unmatched. The CDR3 length is 13 residues. Per germline, CDR1 SGHDT and CDR2 YYEEEE. The CDR3 DNA reads TGTGCCAGCAGCTCGGTAGACAGGGCCGAGCAGTACTTC. This sequence encodes CASSSVDRAEQYF.

The CDR3 loop reads CASSLSWSNTGELFF. As DNA, the CDR3 is TGCGCCAGCAGCTTGAGCTGGTCGAACACCGGGGAGCTGTTTTTT. The rearrangement links TRBV5-1 to TRBJ2-2; D is undetermined. The CDR3 spans 15 residues. The V and J ends lost 1 base and 0 bases respectively, with 7 bases between them. From germline, CDR1 is SGHRS and CDR2 YFSETQ.